This T cell receptor (beta chain) came from a study of T cells in Graves' hyperthyroidism and ophthalmopathy. Source material for PBMCs was about 10 ml fresh peripheral blood. Germline V gives CDR1 SGHAT, CDR2 FQNNGV. The V and J ends lost 2 bases and 4 bases respectively, with 9 bases between them. CDR3 length: 13 residues. TCR beta CDR3 regions were amplified from RNA transcripts. During a first-round RT-PCR of the TCR CDR3, the HTBI primer set was used. TCRdb reanalysed the multiplex PCR reads using MiXCR and keeps one entry per CDR3 protein. This sample yields under 350,000 distinct CDR3 sequences, of which over 15% are seen a single time; roughly 53% belongs to the top ten.

Input material: blood. This rearrangement joins TRBV11-2 to TRBJ2-7, with D tentatively TRBD1 (5 bases). The receptor's source is a woman aged 60-75 years with Graves' ophthalmopathy. CDR3 amino acids: CASSLSDIYEQYF. The CDR3 DNA is TGTGCCAGCAGCTTATCGGACATTTACGAGCAGTACTTC.